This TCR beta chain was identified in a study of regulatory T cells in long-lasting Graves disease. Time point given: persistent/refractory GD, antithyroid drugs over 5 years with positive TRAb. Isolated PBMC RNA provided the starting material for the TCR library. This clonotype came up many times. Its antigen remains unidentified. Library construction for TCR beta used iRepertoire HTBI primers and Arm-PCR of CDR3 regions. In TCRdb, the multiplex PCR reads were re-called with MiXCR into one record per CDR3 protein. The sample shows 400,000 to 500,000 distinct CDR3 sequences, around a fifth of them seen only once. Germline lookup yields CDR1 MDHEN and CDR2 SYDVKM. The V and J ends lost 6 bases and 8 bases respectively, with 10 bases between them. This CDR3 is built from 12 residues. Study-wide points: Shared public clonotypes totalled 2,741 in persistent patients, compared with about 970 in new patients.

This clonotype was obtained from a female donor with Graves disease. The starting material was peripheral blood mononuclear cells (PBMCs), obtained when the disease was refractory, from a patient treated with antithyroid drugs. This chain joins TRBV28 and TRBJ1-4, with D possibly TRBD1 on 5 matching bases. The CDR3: CASSPRQEKLFF. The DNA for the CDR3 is TGTGCCAGCAGCCCGAGACAGGAAAAACTGTTTTTT.